This T cell receptor beta chain was sequenced during a study of blood T cells in healthy people across ages. Ten or more counts support this clonotype. What it binds is not known. The V gene's germline CDR1 is LNHNV and CDR2 YYDKDF (reference sequence). The CDR3 is 14 amino acids. V was cut by 0 bases and J by 7 bases, with 12 bases left in between. Study-wide findings and caveats: Without sorted subsets, naive and antigen-experienced compartments could not be conclusively compared. Changes in expanded clonotypes were possibly confounded, as the CMV status of donors was unknown.

The second PCR ran roughly 6 to 11 cycles with a sample-barcoded 5' primer and J-beta primers. The authors tagged each cDNA molecule using a template-switch adaptor with 12 random nucleotides. TCRdb recomputed calls from the 5' RACE reads with MiXCR, one row per CDR3 protein. There are approximately 680,000 distinct CDR3 sequences in the sample; approximately 30% occur only once, and just over 15% lies in the top ten. The chain carries TRBV15 and TRBJ1-1; unclear D gene. The receptor was isolated from a woman aged 80 or older in good health. The source material was blood. The CDR3 sequence is CATSRDRQAIEAFF. The CDR3, as DNA: TGTGCCACCAGCAGAGATCGGCAGGCTATTGAAGCTTTCTTT. Filled out from reference TRBV15 and TRBJ1-1, the complete variable domain reads DAMVIQNPRYQVTQFGKPVTLSCSQTLNHNVMYWYQQKSSQAPKLLFHYYDKDFNNEADTPDNFQSRRPNTSFCFLDIRSPGLGDTAMYLCATSRDRQAIEAFFGQGTRLTVV.